These 31 T cell receptor beta chains originate from one sample sequenced in a study of shared clonotypes between healthy human individuals. Generated by immunoSEQ multiplex PCR, the TCRdb table keeps only in-frame clones and is missing some. The sample has about 2.1 million clones; around 93% are singletons. Naive CD8 cells lacked CD45RO and underwent positive selection for CCR7, leaving out terminally differentiated effector memory CD45RA+ cells. Specimen: naive CD8+ T cells from PBMCs. Every receptor here comes from a man younger than 30 in good health. Some clones in this sample may be carry-over from other donors' samples.

The chain is built from TRBV29-1 and TRBJ2-7; D is undetermined. Germline V gives CDR1 SQVTM, CDR2 ANQGSEA. The germline V and J ends were trimmed by 7 bases and 3 bases, with 13 bases remaining between them. The CDR3 contains 12 residues. In nucleotides, the CDR3 is TGCAGCGCCCTAGGGCATCACTACGAGCAGTACTTC. Protein: CSALGHHYEQYF.

The chain uses TRBV10-2 and TRBJ1-2; D is undetermined. Between the trimmed V and J ends, which lost 6 bases and 7 bases, there was a span of 12 bases. Germline CDR1 is WSHSY and CDR2 is SAAADI. The CDR3 spans 12 residues. The CDR3 coding sequence is TGCGCCAGCAGCTTACAGCTGAGTGGCTACACCTTC. Encoded protein: CASSLQLSGYTF.

The chain employs TRBV29-1 and TRBJ2-7; 7 bases map to TRBD2. CDR3 length: 13 amino acids. In germline, CDR1 is SQVTM, CDR2 ANQGSEA. V gave up 5 bases and J gave up 2 bases; unmatched junction bases: 6. The CDR3 DNA reads TGCAGCGTTAGTCCGGGAGGAACCTACGAGCAGTACTTC. This sequence encodes CSVSPGGTYEQYF.

The rearrangement links TRBV10-3 to TRBJ2-1, with D possibly TRBD2 on 5 matching bases. Germline loops: CDR1 ENHRY, CDR2 SYGVKD. V dropped 9 bases and J dropped 9 bases, with 24 bases sitting between them. This CDR3 region has 15 residues. Here the CDR3 DNA reads TGTGCCATTAGCGACCCGTCCGTTGTCTGGGGTGAGCAGTTCTTC. Protein: CAISDPSVVWGEQFF.

The genes are TRBV16 and TRBJ1-1; D remains unclear. The V gene's germline CDR1 is KGHSY and CDR2 FQNENV. The CDR3 totals 15 residues. With 3 bases removed from V and 4 bases from J, the gap between germline ends came to 15 bases. Here the CDR3 reads CASSHAAGLGTEAFF. The CDR3 bases are TGTGCCAGCAGCCACGCGGCGGGGTTGGGCACTGAAGCTTTCTTT.

The rearrangement links TRBV27 to TRBJ1-1; TRBD1 agrees at 9 bases. The CDR3 loop spans 15 amino acids. The junction had 3 bases not matched to a gene; V was cut back by 0 bases and J by 4 bases. CDR1 and CDR2 from the germline V gene are MNHEY and SMNVEV (reference sequence). CDR3 region: CASSLSRTGVTEAFF. The CDR3 nucleotides read TGTGCCAGCAGTTTATCGAGGACAGGGGTCACTGAAGCTTTCTTT.

V gene TRBV5-1 combines with J gene TRBJ2-2; weak D call: TRBD2 (5 bases). The germline V gene encodes CDR1 SGHRS and CDR2 YFSETQ. V shed 0 bases and J shed 4 bases, with 13 bases lying between them. This CDR3 is built from 16 residues. CDR3 region: CASSLEGVIGTGELFF. The CDR3 DNA reads as TGCGCCAGCAGCTTGGAGGGAGTAATCGGCACCGGGGAGCTGTTTTTT.

V and J are TRBV28 and TRBJ1-1; 8 bases fit TRBD1. Trimming took 2 bases from V and 3 from J; bases not matched to a gene: 8. This CDR3 has 16 amino acids. CDR1 is MDHEN, CDR2 SYDVKM, per germline. This CDR3 is CASSLRLGQGDTEAFF. CDR3 DNA sequence: TGTGCCAGCAGTTTAAGGCTCGGACAGGGTGACACTGAAGCTTTCTTT.

This chain links TRBV19 with TRBJ2-7, with a possible D match to TRBD1 (6 bases). There are 15 residues in the CDR3. Germline V gene sequence: CDR1 LNHDA, CDR2 SQIVND (reference sequence). Trimming pared 5 bases from V and 3 bases from J, leaving 17 bases between. CDR3 coding DNA: TGTGCCAGTAGTGCTCGGACAGTTACAATCTACGAGCAGTACTTC. Amino acid sequence: CASSARTVTIYEQYF. Using reference TRBV19 and TRBJ2-7 for the parts outside the CDR3, the full variable domain is DGGITQSPKYLFRKEGQNVTLSCEQNLNHDAMYWYRQDPGQGLRLIYYSQIVNDFQKGDIAEGYSVSREKKESFPLTVTSAQKNPTAFYLCASSARTVTIYEQYFGPGTRLTVT.

The CDR3: CASSPQLSGNGFYEQYF. The CDR3 DNA reads TGTGCCAGCAGCCCCCAACTTAGCGGGAATGGTTTCTACGAGCAGTACTTC. The chain uses TRBV4-2 and TRBJ2-7; 8 bases line up with TRBD2. Germline trimming cut 4 bases from V and 3 bases from J; bases unmatched to any gene: 14. The germline V gene has CDR1 LGHNA and CDR2 YNFKEQ. The CDR3 is 17 residues long.

The chain has TRBV10-1 and TRBJ1-2, with 7 positions matching TRBD1. The V gene's germline CDR1 is WNHNN and CDR2 SYGVQD (reference sequence). Trimming at V came to 3 bases and at J to 1 base, leaving 17 bases not matched to a gene. The CDR3 covers 19 residues. The CDR3 DNA is TGCGCCAGCAGTGATGATCAGTTCTGTGGCAGGGGGGATAACTATGGCTACACCTTC. Residues: CASSDDQFCGRGDNYGYTF.

V is TRBV15 and J is TRBJ2-5; a weak D match, TRBD2 (6 bases). The V end was cut by 2 bases, the J end by 5 bases, with 18 bases between. Germline values: CDR1 LNHNV, CDR2 YYDKDF (reference sequence). The CDR3 runs to 16 residues. CDR3 residues: CATSRSGGTGEETQYF. The CDR3 bases are TGTGCCACCAGCAGATCCGGCGGGACGGGGGAGGAGACCCAGTACTTC. Complete variable domain (other parts from reference TRBV15 and TRBJ2-5): DAMVIQNPRYQVTQFGKPVTLSCSQTLNHNVMYWYQQKSSQAPKLLFHYYDKDFNNEADTPDNFQSRRPNTSFCFLDIRSPGLGDTAMYLCATSRSGGTGEETQYFGPGTRLLVL.

This chain uses TRBV27 with TRBJ1-2, with D perhaps matching TRBD1 (6 bases). Germline CDR1 reads MNHEY; CDR2 reads SMNVEV (reference sequence). Deletions cut 5 bases from V and 0 bases from J, with 13 bases between. This CDR3 has 15 amino acids. CDR3 protein: CASSPDSPTNYGYTF. The CDR3 nucleotides are TGTGCCAGCAGTCCGGACAGCCCCACTAACTATGGCTACACCTTC.

V and J are TRBV19 and TRBJ1-1; D ambiguous. Germline lookup yields CDR1 LNHDA and CDR2 SQIVND (reference sequence). CDR3 length: 13 amino acids. Trimming left V 7 bases short and J 1 base short, with 10 bases between. The CDR3 protein is CASIPTGNTEAFF. The CDR3 DNA sequence: TGTGCCAGTATCCCGACGGGGAACACTGAAGCTTTCTTT.

On this clone itself: The germline gene is not matched at one end of the junction; a read error may be the cause. The chain links TRBV6-5 to TRBJ2-7; D may be TRBD1 or TRBD2 (5 bases each). Germline V CDR1 and CDR2: MNHEY, SVGAGI. CDR3 length equals 14 residues. In DNA, the CDR3 is TGTGCCAGCAGCTACTTTTACGGGGCGGACGAGCAGTACTTC. Residues: CASSYFYGADEQYF.

This chain connects TRBV29-1 to TRBJ1-1; D is unresolved. V was pared by 1 base and J by 1 base, with 7 bases between. The CDR3 is made up of 13 amino acids. Germline V gives CDR1 SQVTM, CDR2 ANQGSEA. The CDR3 sequence is CSVEGNGNTEAFF. The CDR3 DNA reads as TGCAGCGTTGAAGGTAACGGGAACACTGAAGCTTTCTTT.

V is TRBV28 and J is TRBJ2-2; 7 bases align to TRBD1. Trimming cost V 6 bases and J 6 bases; bases outside gene matches: 4. The CDR3 loop spans 13 amino acids. Per germline, CDR1 MDHEN and CDR2 SYDVKM. The CDR3: CASRRQGPGELFF. The CDR3 DNA reads as TGTGCCAGCAGAAGACAGGGCCCCGGGGAGCTGTTTTTT.

The chain is built from TRBV7-8 and TRBJ1-4; no firm D call. Germline CDR1 SGHVS, CDR2 FQNEAQ. V was cut by 0 bases and J by 8 bases, with 10 bases left in between. The CDR3 covers 14 residues. The DNA for the CDR3 is TGTGCCAGCAGCTTAGCCGGGGTCGGGGAAAAACTGTTTTTT. Encoded protein: CASSLAGVGEKLFF.

The gene calls are TRBV19 and TRBJ2-7, with a weak D call TRBD1 (6 bases). V gave up 5 bases and J gave up 3 bases, with 14 bases separating them. CDR1 LNHDA and CDR2 SQIVND come from the germline V gene (reference sequence). This CDR3 comprises 14 residues. The CDR3 spells CASSLSGVGYEQYF. The CDR3 DNA reads TGTGCCAGTAGTTTGTCAGGGGTCGGCTACGAGCAGTACTTC.

The chain joins TRBV4-2 to TRBJ2-7, with D tentatively TRBD1 (6 bases). The CDR3 runs 15 residues. V was clipped by 1 base and J by 1 base, with 11 bases between them. The V gene's germline CDR1 is LGHNA and CDR2 YNFKEQ. The CDR3 region is CASSQGTELSYEQYF. Here the CDR3 DNA reads TGTGCCAGCAGCCAAGGGACAGAACTATCCTACGAGCAGTACTTC.

The chain employs TRBV27 and TRBJ2-7; D is unclear. This CDR3 is 13 amino acids long. Germline CDR1 MNHEY, CDR2 SMNVEV (reference sequence). The ends were cut back, 3 bases at V and 6 bases at J, with 12 bases in the middle. CDR3 DNA sequence: TGTGCCAGCAGTTTTGCGCGTGGTACCGAGCAGTACTTC. It codes for CASSFARGTEQYF.

The V gene is TRBV7-8, the J gene TRBJ1-5; D not certain. V was shortened by 0 bases and J by 6 bases, with 6 bases between the two germline ends. This CDR3 is 13 amino acids long. Germline V CDR1 and CDR2: SGHVS, FQNEAQ. DNA of the CDR3: TGTGCCAGCAGCTTAGCCCCCCCTCAGCCCCAGCATTTT. It specifies CASSLAPPQPQHF.

This chain links TRBV28 with TRBJ2-7; D assignment may be TRBD1 or TRBD2 (5 bases each). The V gene lost 2 bases and the J gene lost 5 bases, with 13 bases spanning the gap. CDR3 length equals 14 residues. Germline V lookup: CDR1 MDHEN, CDR2 SYDVKM. CDR3 protein: CASSLEMRGHEQYF. CDR3 sequence (DNA): TGTGCCAGCAGTTTAGAGATGAGGGGTCACGAGCAGTACTTC.

The chain has TRBV11-2 and TRBJ2-7; D ambiguous. Deletions cut 3 bases from V and 3 bases from J, with 24 bases between. Germline V gives CDR1 SGHAT, CDR2 FQNNGV. This CDR3 has 18 amino acids. CDR3 amino acids: CASSFILGNSQPVYEQYF. As DNA, the CDR3 is TGTGCCAGCAGCTTCATCCTGGGAAATTCACAACCAGTCTACGAGCAGTACTTC.

The chain links TRBV7-2 to TRBJ2-5; a weak D match, TRBD2 (6 bases). CDR1 is SGHTA, CDR2 FQGNSA, per germline. V was cut by 3 bases and J by 5 bases, with 13 bases left in between. The CDR3 extends over 14 amino acids. In DNA, the CDR3 is TGTGCCAGCAGCTTTCCCGGGAGCCTCGAGACCCAGTACTTC. The encoded protein is CASSFPGSLETQYF.

This clone was seen just once. This CDR3 reads CASSLGSIANEQFF. CDR3 in DNA: TGTGCCAGCAGCCTTGGAAGTATTGCCAATGAGCAGTTCTTC. The chain uses TRBV5-6 and TRBJ2-1; no clear D. V lost 4 bases to trimming and J lost 6 bases, with 14 bases between them. Germline CDR1 SGHDT, CDR2 YYEEEE. The CDR3 consists of 14 residues.

The genes are TRBV11-2 and TRBJ2-1; a possible D gene is TRBD2 (5 bases). This CDR3 has 17 residues. Trimming left V 6 bases short and J 9 bases short, with 27 bases between. Germline assignment: CDR1 SGHAT and CDR2 FQNNGV. The CDR3 coding sequence is TGTGCCAGCAGTCTGCGAGCCGGGGAGTGGGGTCTGGGTGAGCAGTTCTTC. Encoded protein: CASSLRAGEWGLGEQFF.

This chain links TRBV19 with TRBJ2-5; 10 nucleotides agree with TRBD1. Germline V gene sequence: CDR1 LNHDA, CDR2 SQIVND (reference sequence). This CDR3 has 15 amino acids. Trimming took 7 bases from V and 2 from J; bases not matched to a gene: 7. The CDR3, as DNA: TGTGCCAGTACCCTGGGACAGGGGTGGCAAGAGACCCAGTACTTC. This encodes CASTLGQGWQETQYF.

Worth noting for this clone: This CDR3 is also generated by other DNA sequences in the sample. In nucleotides, the CDR3 is TGTGCCAGCAGCCTATTAGGACAGGGTGGGGAGCAGTACTTC. Its protein is CASSLLGQGGEQYF. The chain is built from TRBV27 and TRBJ2-7; 8 nucleotides match TRBD1. Germline V CDR1 and CDR2: MNHEY, SMNVEV (reference sequence). The CDR3 consists of 14 residues. Unmatched junction bases numbered 11, after V lost 6 bases and J lost 7 bases.

V gene TRBV20-1 combines with J gene TRBJ2-1; D not certain. Trimming cost V 0 bases and J 13 bases, with 10 bases left between them. Germline lookup yields CDR1 DFQATT and CDR2 SNEGSKA (reference sequence). This CDR3 comprises 11 residues. The CDR3 region has the DNA TGCAGTGCTAGAGAAACGGGCTACCAGTTCTTC. Protein: CSARETGYQFF.

The rearrangement joins TRBV7-9 to TRBJ1-2; 10 nucleotides match TRBD1. V was clipped by 6 bases and J by 7 bases; unmatched bases: 17. This CDR3 comprises 17 residues. Germline-derived CDR1 and CDR2 are SEHNR and FQNEAQ (reference sequence). CDR3 amino acids: CASSYETRDRGRGGYTF. The CDR3 coding sequence is TGTGCCAGCAGTTACGAAACCCGGGACAGGGGACGTGGTGGCTACACCTTC. The full variable domain, its missing parts supplied by reference TRBV7-9 and TRBJ1-2, is DTGVSQNPRHKITKRGQNVTFRCDPISEHNRLYWYRQTLGQGPEFLTYFQNEAQLEKSRLLSDRFSAERPKGSFSTLEIQRTEQGDSAMYLCASSYETRDRGRGGYTFGSGTRLTVV.